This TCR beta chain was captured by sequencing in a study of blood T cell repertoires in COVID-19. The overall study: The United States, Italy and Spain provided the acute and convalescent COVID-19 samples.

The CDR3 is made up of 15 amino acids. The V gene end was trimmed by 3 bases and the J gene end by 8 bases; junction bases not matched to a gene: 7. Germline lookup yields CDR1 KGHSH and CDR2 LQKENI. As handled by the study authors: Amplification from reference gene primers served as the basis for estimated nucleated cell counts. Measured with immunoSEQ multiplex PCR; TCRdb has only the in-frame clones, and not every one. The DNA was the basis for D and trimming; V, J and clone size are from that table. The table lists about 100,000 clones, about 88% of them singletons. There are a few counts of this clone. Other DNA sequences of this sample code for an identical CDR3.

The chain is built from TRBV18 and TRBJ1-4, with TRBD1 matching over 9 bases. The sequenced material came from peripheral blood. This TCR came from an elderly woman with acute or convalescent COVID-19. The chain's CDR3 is CASSPPGQGGEKLFF. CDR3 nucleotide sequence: TGTGCCAGCTCACCTCCGGGACAGGGAGGCGAAAAACTGTTTTTT.